These T cell receptor beta chains were read from a single sample in a study of T cell repertoires in cytomegalovirus infection. A single record per CDR3 protein comes from TCRdb applying MiXCR to the reads. The top ten clones hold roughly 10% of a sample with hundreds of thousands of distinct CDR3 sequences, about 11% of them seen once. Source material: PBMCs. Receptors were obtained from a human donor in good health (CMV status not recorded). Some clones in this sample may be carry-over from other donors' samples. The CDR3 runs from the conserved cysteine through the conserved F or W. The D gene is left open where the match is weak. A row's size may be missing; if present it is once, few, many or a size class.

>TRBV7-2|many|-|TRBJ2-3
TGTGCCAGCAGCTTAGGACTAGAACCTAGCACAGATACGCAGTATTTT
CASSLGLEPSTDTQYF
>TRBV6-1|many|-|TRBJ2-3
TGTGCCAGCAGTTTCCCAGGGACAACAGATACGCAGTATTTT
CASSFPGTTDTQYF
>TRBV5-1|-|-|TRBJ1-2
TGCGCCAGCAGCCCCTCAGGGCCCGGGAGGATCTACACCTTC
CASSPSGPGRIYTF
>TRBV2|-|-|TRBJ2-7
TGTGCCAGCAGAAACAGGGAATACGCCTACGAGCAGTACTTC
CASRNREYAYEQYF
>TRBV15|-|-|TRBJ2-5
TGTGCCACCAGCAGGCGTGAAGAGACCCAGTACTTC
CATSRREETQYF
>TRBV7-2|many|-|TRBJ2-7
TGTGCCAGCAGCTTAGCCCCATACAGGATCGAGCAGTACTTC
CASSLAPYRIEQYF
>TRBV2|many|-|TRBJ1-5
TGTGCCAGCGGAGGAGAGACTAGCAATCAGCCCCAGCATTTT
CASGGETSNQPQHF
>TRBV5-1|many|-|TRBJ1-1
TGCGCCAGCAGCCCCCTCGCAGGGGAGTGGACTGAAGCTTTCTTT
CASSPLAGEWTEAFF
>TRBV11-2|few|TRBD1|TRBJ2-5
TGTGCCAGCACCGTCCTCGGACAGGGGGCACAAGAGACCCAGTACTTC
CASTVLGQGAQETQYF
>TRBV19|many|TRBD2|TRBJ2-5
TGTGCCAGTAGCAGGAACAGCGGGAGAGAGACCCAGTACTTC
CASSRNSGRETQYF
>TRBV6-1|many|-|TRBJ2-6
TGTGCCAGCAGTGAACGGGCCAGGGCGGTCTATGGGGCCAACGTCCTGACTTTC
CASSERARAVYGANVLTF
>TRBV23-1|many|-|TRBJ2-1
TGCGCCAGCAGTCAGCGGGATTTTGTATACAATGAGCAGTTCTTC
CASSQRDFVYNEQFF
>TRBV6-5|once|TRBD1|TRBJ1-5
TGTGCCATCAGCTCGGGCAGGGGGAGCGAAGGCAATCAGCCCCAGCATTTT
CAISSGRGSEGNQPQHF
>TRBV7-3|many|-|TRBJ2-2
TGTGCCAGCAGCCTGGACCTCGGGGGCACCGGGGAGCTGTTTTTT
CASSLDLGGTGELFF
>TRBV12-5|many|TRBD1|TRBJ1-2
TGTGCTAGTGGTTTAGACAGGGTCCCCAGGAGCTACACCTTC
CASGLDRVPRSYTF
>TRBV7-2|many|TRBD2|TRBJ2-1
TGTGCCAGCAGCTTGCCGGGAGGAGGCCACAATGAGCAGTTCTTC
CASSLPGGGHNEQFF
>TRBV11-2|many|-|TRBJ1-1
TGTGCCAGCAGCCCCCAAAGATACGAAGCTTTCTTT
CASSPQRYEAFF
>TRBV20-1|-|-|TRBJ1-6
TGCAGTGCTAGAGATCAGGGGAAGGGCTATTCACCCCTCCACTTT
CSARDQGKGYSPLHF
>TRBV7-2|many|-|TRBJ2-3
TGTGCCAGCAGCCCTGACCTTAGCACAGATACGCAGTATTTT
CASSPDLSTDTQYF
>TRBV10-3|-|TRBD2|TRBJ2-5
TGTGCCATCAGTTTTAGCGGGGAGACCCAGTACTTC
CAISFSGETQYF
>TRBV15|-|-|TRBJ1-6
TGTGCCACCCAACAAGCCGCCAACGATAATTCACCCCTCCACTTT
CATQQAANDNSPLHF
>TRBV7-3|many|-|TRBJ2-6
TGTGCCAGCAGCTTATCCGGCGTCCTGACTTTC
CASSLSGVLTF
>TRBV12-3/TRBV12-4|many|-|TRBJ1-5
TGTGCCAGCAGTCTGACAGAAGATCAGCCCCAGCATTTT
CASSLTEDQPQHF
>TRBV5-6|many|-|TRBJ1-5
TGTGCCAGCAGCTTGTACAGGGCATACCAGCCCCAGCATTTT
CASSLYRAYQPQHF
>TRBV11-2|many|-|TRBJ2-1
TGTGCCAGCAGCTTAGGGAACATCAATGAGCAGTTCTTC
CASSLGNINEQFF
>TRBV7-6|many|TRBD2|TRBJ2-3
TGTGCCAGCAGCTTAGTGAGTGGCGGGAGGGCCGTGGATACGCAGTATTTT
CASSLVSGGRAVDTQYF
>TRBV6-5|-|-|TRBJ1-6
TGTGCCAGCAGGCCGCTCGACAGGAGGTCACCCCTCCACTTT
CASRPLDRRSPLHF
>TRBV7-2|many|-|TRBJ2-7
TGTGCCAGCGGCGGGACCTACGAGCAGTACTTC
CASGGTYEQYF
>TRBV14|few|-|TRBJ2-7
TGTGCCAGCAGCCTGAGACAGAGCTTCTCCTACGAGCAGTACTTC
CASSLRQSFSYEQYF
>TRBV12-3/TRBV12-4|-|TRBD1|TRBJ2-1
TGTGCCAGCAGTTTGGGGACAGGGCCTGGTGGGTTCTTC
CASSLGTGPGGFF
>TRBV9|many|-|TRBJ1-4
TGTGCCAGCAGCGTAGAAGGGACAACTAATGAAAAACTGTTTTTT
CASSVEGTTNEKLFF
>TRBV3-1|many|-|TRBJ2-7
TGTGCCAGCAGCCCCGGGGGGGGACAGGGTTTGCACGAGCAGTACTTC
CASSPGGGQGLHEQYF
>TRBV7-2|many|TRBD2|TRBJ2-7
TGTGCCAGCAGCCTTAGCGGGAGGGGCTCCTACGAGCAGTACTTC
CASSLSGRGSYEQYF
>TRBV7-8|many|TRBD2|TRBJ2-5
TGTGCCAGCAGCCACGGGGGGGCTTTAGCGGGAGAGACCCAGTACTTC
CASSHGGALAGETQYF
>TRBV7-9|once|TRBD2|TRBJ2-3
TGTGCCCACCCTCTGGCGGGAGGGTCGGATACGCAGTATTTT
CAHPLAGGSDTQYF
>TRBV3-1|-|TRBD1|TRBJ1-2
TGTGCCAGCAGCCGCTTGGACAGGGATGGCTACACCTTC
CASSRLDRDGYTF
>TRBV5-3|once|TRBD2|TRBJ2-1
TGTGCCAGCAGCCCAGAGGGACTAAGCTCCTACAATGAGCAGTTCTTC
CASSPEGLSSYNEQFF
>TRBV20-1|-|-|TRBJ1-2
TGCAGTGCTAGCCAGGTCACGATTAACTATGGCTACACCTTC
CSASQVTINYGYTF
>TRBV5-1|-|-|TRBJ1-2
TGCGCCAGCAGCGCCACCGGGACACCAAACTATGGCTACACCTTC
CASSATGTPNYGYTF
>TRBV3-1|few|-|TRBJ2-1
TGTGCCAGCAGCCACTATAGCGCTAACTCCTACAATGAGCAGTTCTTC
CASSHYSANSYNEQFF
>TRBV12-3/TRBV12-4|many|-|TRBJ1-2
TGTGCCAGCAGTCCCGGGACGAAAGGCTACACCTTC
CASSPGTKGYTF
>TRBV28|many|TRBD1|TRBJ2-1
TGTGCCAGCAGTTCCCGGGACAGGGTTTACAATGAGCAGTTCTTC
CASSSRDRVYNEQFF
>TRBV9|-|-|TRBJ1-1
TGTGCCAGCGGCGTAGGGTTATCCACTGAAGCTTTCTTT
CASGVGLSTEAFF
>TRBV11-2|many|TRBD2|TRBJ2-1
TGTGCCAGCACTTCGGGGGCAGGGACTAGCACTGAGCAGTTCTTC
CASTSGAGTSTEQFF
>TRBV29-1|-|-|TRBJ1-4
TGCAGCGTTGCTAACAGGACACTTAATGAAAAACTGTTTTTT
CSVANRTLNEKLFF
>TRBV19|-|-|TRBJ1-1
TGTGCCAGTAACGGACGGGCAGTTAACACTGAAGCTTTCTTT
CASNGRAVNTEAFF
>TRBV20-1|many|-|TRBJ1-4
TGCAGTGCTAGGTGGTGGGGAGCGACTAATGAAAAACTGTTTTTT
CSARWWGATNEKLFF
>TRBV28|many|-|TRBJ1-5
TGTGCCAGCAGCCCGACAGCACAGCCCCAGCATTTT
CASSPTAQPQHF
>TRBV3-1|-|-|TRBJ1-6
TGTGCCAGCAGCCAGAACATGCGGGAACCCCACTTT
CASSQNMREPHF
>TRBV15|few|-|TRBJ1-4
TGTGCCACCAGCAGAGGCGAGTCGCAAAAACTGTTTTTT
CATSRGESQKLFF